The 9 T cell receptor beta chains presented below share a single source sample, sequenced in a study of blood T cell repertoires in COVID-19. Assay: immunoSEQ multiplex PCR; the TCRdb copy retains only in-frame clones and omits some. Among approximately 60,000 clones listed, around 84% were seen once. Input material: peripheral blood. These receptors were collected from a man over 45 with active COVID-19.

This clone was counted a few times. This chain connects TRBV6-6 to TRBJ2-3, with D possibly TRBD2 on 6 matching bases. Germline lookup yields CDR1 MNHNY and CDR2 SVGAGI (reference sequence). V lost 9 bases and J lost 3, with 22 bases in between. The CDR3 covers 16 residues. CDR3 bases: TGTGCCAGGAGGTGGGGACTTACGATTGGGACAGATACGCAGTATTTT. Translation gives CARRWGLTIGTDTQYF.

The V gene is TRBV24-1, the J gene TRBJ1-2; weak D call: TRBD1 (5 bases). The CDR3 covers 13 residues. Per germline, CDR1 KGHDR and CDR2 SFDVKD. The V gene lost 7 bases and the J gene lost 8 bases, with 16 bases spanning the gap. CDR3 protein: CATREQGAEGYTF. CDR3 DNA sequence: TGTGCCACCAGAGAACAAGGGGCAGAAGGCTACACCTTC.

The V gene is TRBV7-9, the J gene TRBJ2-2, with D uncertain. The CDR3 runs 17 residues. Germline V CDR1 and CDR2: SEHNR, FQNEAQ (reference sequence). V was clipped by 3 bases and J by 0 bases, with 14 bases between them. The CDR3 loop reads CASSFGYDSANTGELFF. CDR3 sequence (DNA): TGTGCCAGCAGCTTTGGATATGACTCAGCGAACACCGGGGAGCTGTTTTTT. Supplemented by reference TRBV7-9 and TRBJ2-2, the full variable domain reads DTGVSQNPRHKITKRGQNVTFRCDPISEHNRLYWYRQTLGQGPEFLTYFQNEAQLEKSRLLSDRFSAERPKGSFSTLEIQRTEQGDSAMYLCASSFGYDSANTGELFFGEGSRLTVL.

The chain links TRBV3-1 (or the pseudogene TRBV3-2) to TRBJ1-1; a possible D gene is TRBD1 (6 bases). CDR1 and CDR2 (germline): LGHDT, YNNKEL (reference sequence). V lost 3 bases, J lost 3 bases, and 23 bases lay in between. CDR3 length: 18 residues. CDR3 nucleotides: TGTGCCAGCAGCCAGATGACGGATTGGGGGGGGCTCGACACTGAAGCTTTCTTT. Protein sequence: CASSQMTDWGGLDTEAFF.

The rearrangement links TRBV4-1 to TRBJ1-4; 7 bases line up with TRBD1. Germline V CDR1 and CDR2: MGHRA, YSYEKL. The CDR3 covers 16 residues. V gave up 2 bases and J gave up 7 bases; unmatched junction bases: 10. CDR3 in amino acids: CASSQRAAGGVEKLFF. In nucleotides, the CDR3 is TGCGCCAGCAGCCAAAGGGCCGCAGGGGGAGTTGAAAAACTGTTTTTT.

The V call is TRBV7-8, the J call TRBJ2-4; TRBD2 agrees at 13 bases. The CDR3 covers 17 residues. Trimming took 4 bases from V and 3 from J; bases not matched to a gene: 6. In germline, CDR1 is SGHVS, CDR2 FQNEAQ. The CDR3 DNA reads as TGTGCCAGCAGCTCAGGACTAGCGGGAGTACTCAAAAACATTCAGTACTTC. Translated, it gives CASSSGLAGVLKNIQYF. Variable domain in full (rest from reference TRBV7-8 and TRBJ2-4): GAGVSQSPRYKVAKRGQDVALRCDPISGHVSLFWYQQALGQGPEFLTYFQNEAQLDKSGLPSDRFFAERPEGSVSTLKIQRTQQEDSAVYLCASSSGLAGVLKNIQYFGAGTRLSVL.

This clone was counted only a few times. V gene TRBV24-1 combines with J gene TRBJ2-3; TRBD2 matches at 13 bases. The length of the CDR3 is 17 residues. The ends lost 3 bases at V and 5 bases at J; junction bases unmatched: 7. Germline CDR1 is KGHDR and CDR2 is SFDVKD. CDR3 DNA: TGTGCCACCAGTGATACCCTTGGGACTAGCGGGGAAGATACGCAGTATTTT. This translates into CATSDTLGTSGEDTQYF.

In its sample, this clone was seen once. The gene calls are TRBV19 and TRBJ2-6; TRBD1 is a possible D gene (5 bases). The CDR3 is made up of 16 amino acids. Germline loops: CDR1 LNHDA, CDR2 SQIVND (reference sequence). V was shortened by 0 bases and J by 6 bases, with 12 bases between the two germline ends. The CDR3 region is CASSIEIRAEANVLTF. In nucleotides, the CDR3 is TGTGCCAGTAGTATAGAGATCAGGGCAGAGGCCAACGTCCTGACTTTC.

This clone was counted only a few times. This chain uses TRBV11-2 with TRBJ2-2; perhaps TRBD2 as D (5 bases). The germline V and J ends were trimmed by 0 bases and 4 bases, with 12 bases remaining between them. The CDR3 runs 16 residues. CDR1 is SGHAT, CDR2 FQNNGV, per germline. The CDR3: CASSLDLRRGTGELFF. CDR3 DNA sequence: TGTGCCAGCAGCTTAGACTTGCGTCGGGGCACCGGGGAGCTGTTTTTT.